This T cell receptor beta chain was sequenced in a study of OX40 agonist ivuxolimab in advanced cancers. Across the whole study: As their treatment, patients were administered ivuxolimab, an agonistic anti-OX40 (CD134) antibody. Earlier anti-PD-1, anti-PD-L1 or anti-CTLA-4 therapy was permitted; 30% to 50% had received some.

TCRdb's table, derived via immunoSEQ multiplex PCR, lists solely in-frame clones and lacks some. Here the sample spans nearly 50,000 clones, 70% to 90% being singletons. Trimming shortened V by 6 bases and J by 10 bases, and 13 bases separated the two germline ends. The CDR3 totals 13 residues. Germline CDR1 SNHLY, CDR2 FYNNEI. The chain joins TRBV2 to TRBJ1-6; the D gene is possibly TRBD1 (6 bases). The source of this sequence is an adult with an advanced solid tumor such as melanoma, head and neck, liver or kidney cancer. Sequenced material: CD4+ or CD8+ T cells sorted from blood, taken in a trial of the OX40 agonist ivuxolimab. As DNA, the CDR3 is TGTGCCAGCAGCGGGGGCCGGGGGTCACCCCTCCACTTT. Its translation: CASSGGRGSPLHF.